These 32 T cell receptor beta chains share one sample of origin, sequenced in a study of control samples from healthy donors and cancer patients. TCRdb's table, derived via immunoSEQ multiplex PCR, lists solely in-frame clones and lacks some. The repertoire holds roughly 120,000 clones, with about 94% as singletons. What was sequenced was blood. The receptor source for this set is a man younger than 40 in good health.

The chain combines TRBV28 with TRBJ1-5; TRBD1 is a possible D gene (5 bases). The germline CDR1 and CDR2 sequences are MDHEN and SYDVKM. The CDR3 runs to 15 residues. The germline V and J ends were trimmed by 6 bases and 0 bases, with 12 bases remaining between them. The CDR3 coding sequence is TGTGCCAGCAGCGCCACAGGAGCTAGCAATCAGCCCCAGCATTTT. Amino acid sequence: CASSATGASNQPQHF. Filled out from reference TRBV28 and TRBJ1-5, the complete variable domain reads DVKVTQSSRYLVKRTGEKVFLECVQDMDHENMFWYRQDPGLGLRLIYFSYDVKMKEKGDIPEGYSVSREKKERFSLILESASTNQTSMYLCASSATGASNQPQHFGDGTRLSIL.

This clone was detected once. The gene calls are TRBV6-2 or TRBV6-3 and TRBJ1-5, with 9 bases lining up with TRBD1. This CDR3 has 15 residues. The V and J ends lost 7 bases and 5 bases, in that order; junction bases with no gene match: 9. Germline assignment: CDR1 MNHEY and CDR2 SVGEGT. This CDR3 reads CASIPGDRVYQPQHF. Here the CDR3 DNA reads TGTGCCAGCATCCCTGGGGACAGGGTTTATCAGCCCCAGCATTTT.

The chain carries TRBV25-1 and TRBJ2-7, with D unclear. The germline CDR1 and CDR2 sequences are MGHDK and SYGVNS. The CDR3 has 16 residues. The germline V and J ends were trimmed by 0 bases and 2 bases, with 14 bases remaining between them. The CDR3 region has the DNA TGTGCCAGCAGTGAATATGGTATGGGCCGACCCTACGAGCAGTACTTC. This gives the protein CASSEYGMGRPYEQYF.

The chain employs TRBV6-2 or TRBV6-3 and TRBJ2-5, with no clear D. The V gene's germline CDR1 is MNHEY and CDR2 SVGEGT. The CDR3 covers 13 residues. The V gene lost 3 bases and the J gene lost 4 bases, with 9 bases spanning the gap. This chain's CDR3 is CASSYGPPETQYF. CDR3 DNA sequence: TGTGCCAGCAGTTATGGGCCCCCAGAGACCCAGTACTTC.

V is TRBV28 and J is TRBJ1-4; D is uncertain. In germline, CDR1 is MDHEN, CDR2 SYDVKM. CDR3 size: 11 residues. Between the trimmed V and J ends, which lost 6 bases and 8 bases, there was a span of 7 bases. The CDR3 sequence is CASRMNEKLFF. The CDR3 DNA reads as TGTGCCAGCAGGATGAACGAAAAACTGTTTTTT.

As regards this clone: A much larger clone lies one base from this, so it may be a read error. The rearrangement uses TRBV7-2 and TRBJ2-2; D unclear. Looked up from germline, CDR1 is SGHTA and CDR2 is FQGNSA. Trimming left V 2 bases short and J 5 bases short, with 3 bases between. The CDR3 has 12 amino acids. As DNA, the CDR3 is TGTGCCAGCAGCTTACGGACCGGGGAGCTGTTTTTT. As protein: CASSLRTGELFF.

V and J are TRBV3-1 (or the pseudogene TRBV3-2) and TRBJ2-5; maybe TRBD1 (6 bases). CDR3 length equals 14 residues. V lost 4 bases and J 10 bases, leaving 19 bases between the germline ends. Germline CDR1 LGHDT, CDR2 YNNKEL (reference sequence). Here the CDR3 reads CASSPDRSPLDQYF. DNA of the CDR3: TGTGCCAGCAGCCCAGACAGGTCCCCGTTGGACCAGTACTTC.

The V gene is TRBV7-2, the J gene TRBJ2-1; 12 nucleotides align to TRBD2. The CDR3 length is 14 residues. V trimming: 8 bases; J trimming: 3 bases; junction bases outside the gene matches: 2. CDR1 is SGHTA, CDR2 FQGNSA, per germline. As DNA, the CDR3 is TGTGCCAGCCTAGCGGGGGGGCTCTACAATGAGCAGTTCTTC. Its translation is CASLAGGLYNEQFF. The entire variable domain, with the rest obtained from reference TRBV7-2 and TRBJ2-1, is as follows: GAGVSQSPSNKVTEKGKDVELRCDPISGHTALYWYRQSLGQGLEFLIYFQGNSAPDKSGLPSDRFSAERTGGSVSTLTIQRTQQEDSAVYLCASLAGGLYNEQFFGPGTRLTVL.

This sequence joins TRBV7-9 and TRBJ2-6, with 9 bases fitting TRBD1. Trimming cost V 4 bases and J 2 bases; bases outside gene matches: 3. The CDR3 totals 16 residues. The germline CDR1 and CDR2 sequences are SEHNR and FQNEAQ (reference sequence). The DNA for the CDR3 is TGTGCCAGCAGCTGGCGGACAGGGGCTGGGGCCAACGTCCTGACTTTC. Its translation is CASSWRTGAGANVLTF.

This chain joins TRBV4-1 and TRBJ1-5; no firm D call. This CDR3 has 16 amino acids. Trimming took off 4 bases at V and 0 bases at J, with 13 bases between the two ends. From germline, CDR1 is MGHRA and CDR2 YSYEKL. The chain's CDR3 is CASSLIPETSNQPQHF. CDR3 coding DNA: TGCGCCAGCAGCCTTATCCCGGAGACTAGCAATCAGCCCCAGCATTTT.

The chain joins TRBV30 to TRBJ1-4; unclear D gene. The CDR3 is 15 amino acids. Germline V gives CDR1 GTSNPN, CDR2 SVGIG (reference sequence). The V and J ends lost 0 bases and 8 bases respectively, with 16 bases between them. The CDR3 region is CAWSVLERGSEKLFF. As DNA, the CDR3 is TGTGCCTGGAGTGTACTGGAGCGGGGAAGCGAAAAACTGTTTTTT.

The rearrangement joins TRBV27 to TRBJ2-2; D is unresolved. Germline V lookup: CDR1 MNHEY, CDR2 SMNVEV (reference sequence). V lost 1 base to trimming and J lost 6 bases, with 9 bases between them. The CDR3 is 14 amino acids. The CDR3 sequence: CASSLFLRAGELFF. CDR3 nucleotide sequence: TGTGCCAGCAGTTTATTCCTAAGAGCCGGGGAGCTGTTTTTT.

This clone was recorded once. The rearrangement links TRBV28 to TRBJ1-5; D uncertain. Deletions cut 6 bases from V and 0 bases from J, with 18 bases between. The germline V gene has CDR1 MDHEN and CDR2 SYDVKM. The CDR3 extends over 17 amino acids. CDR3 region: CASRPTGGRYSNQPQHF. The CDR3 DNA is TGTGCCAGCAGACCTACGGGCGGGAGATATAGCAATCAGCCCCAGCATTTT.

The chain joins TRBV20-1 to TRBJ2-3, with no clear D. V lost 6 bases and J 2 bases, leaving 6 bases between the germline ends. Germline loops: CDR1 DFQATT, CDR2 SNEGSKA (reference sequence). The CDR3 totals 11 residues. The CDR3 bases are TGCAGTGCCCCGTTCACAGATACGCAGTATTTT. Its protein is CSAPFTDTQYF.

CDR3 in amino acids: CASSLSRTGHYGYTF. The CDR3, as DNA: TGTGCCAGCAGTTTATCCCGAACAGGGCACTATGGCTACACCTTC. This rearrangement joins TRBV27 to TRBJ1-2, with D tentatively TRBD1 (6 bases). V shed 0 bases and J shed 3 bases, with 11 bases lying between them. The V gene's germline CDR1 is MNHEY and CDR2 SMNVEV (reference sequence). The CDR3 consists of 15 residues.

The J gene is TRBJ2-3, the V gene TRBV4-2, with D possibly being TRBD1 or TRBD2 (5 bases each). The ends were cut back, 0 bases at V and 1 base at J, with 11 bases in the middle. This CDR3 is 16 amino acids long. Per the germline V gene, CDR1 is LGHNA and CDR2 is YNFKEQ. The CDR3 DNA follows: TGTGCCAGCAGCCAAGATCTGAGAGGGGGCACAGATACGCAGTATTTT. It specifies CASSQDLRGGTDTQYF.

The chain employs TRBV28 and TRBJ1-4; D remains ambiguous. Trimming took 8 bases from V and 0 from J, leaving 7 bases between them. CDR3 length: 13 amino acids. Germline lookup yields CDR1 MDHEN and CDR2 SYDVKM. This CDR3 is CASYSATNEKLFF. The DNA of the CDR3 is TGTGCCAGCTACTCGGCAACTAATGAAAAACTGTTTTTT.

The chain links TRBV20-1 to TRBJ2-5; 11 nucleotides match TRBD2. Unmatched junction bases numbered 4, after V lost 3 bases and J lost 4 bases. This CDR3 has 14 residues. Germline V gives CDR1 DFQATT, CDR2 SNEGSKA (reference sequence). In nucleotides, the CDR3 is TGCAGTGCTAGTAGCGGGGGGGTCGGAGAGACCCAGTACTTC. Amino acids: CSASSGGVGETQYF.

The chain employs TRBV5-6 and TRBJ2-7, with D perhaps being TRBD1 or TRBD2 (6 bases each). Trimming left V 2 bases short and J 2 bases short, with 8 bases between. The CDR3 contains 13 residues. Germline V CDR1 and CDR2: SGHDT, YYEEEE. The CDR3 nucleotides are TGTGCCAGCAGCTTAGGGGGGCCCTACGAGCAGTACTTC. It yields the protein CASSLGGPYEQYF.

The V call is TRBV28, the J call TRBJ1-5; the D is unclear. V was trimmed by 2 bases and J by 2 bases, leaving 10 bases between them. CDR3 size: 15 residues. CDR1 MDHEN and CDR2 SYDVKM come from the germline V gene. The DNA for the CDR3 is TGTGCCAGCAGTTTAAGAGGGAGAGGCAATCAGCCCCAGCATTTT. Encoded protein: CASSLRGRGNQPQHF. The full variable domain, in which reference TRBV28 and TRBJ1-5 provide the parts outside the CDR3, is DVKVTQSSRYLVKRTGEKVFLECVQDMDHENMFWYRQDPGLGLRLIYFSYDVKMKEKGDIPEGYSVSREKKERFSLILESASTNQTSMYLCASSLRGRGNQPQHFGDGTRLSIL.

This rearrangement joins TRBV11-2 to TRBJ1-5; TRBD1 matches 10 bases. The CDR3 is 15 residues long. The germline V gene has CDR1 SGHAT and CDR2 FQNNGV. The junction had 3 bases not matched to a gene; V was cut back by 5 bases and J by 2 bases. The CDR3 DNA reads TGTGCCAGCAGCCGCGGACAGGGGGGCAATCAGCCCCAGCATTTT. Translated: CASSRGQGGNQPQHF.

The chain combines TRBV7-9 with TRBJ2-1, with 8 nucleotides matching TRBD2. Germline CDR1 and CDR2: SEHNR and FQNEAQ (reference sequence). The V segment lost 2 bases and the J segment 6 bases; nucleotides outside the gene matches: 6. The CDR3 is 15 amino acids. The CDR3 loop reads CASSLTGGASNEQFF. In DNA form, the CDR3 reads TGTGCCAGCAGCTTAACCGGGGGGGCCTCCAATGAGCAGTTCTTC.

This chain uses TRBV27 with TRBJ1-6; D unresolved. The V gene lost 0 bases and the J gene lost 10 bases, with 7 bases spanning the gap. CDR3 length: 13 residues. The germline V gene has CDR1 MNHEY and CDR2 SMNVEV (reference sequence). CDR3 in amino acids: CASSLSITSPLHF. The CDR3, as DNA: TGTGCCAGCAGTTTATCTATCACCTCACCCCTCCACTTT.

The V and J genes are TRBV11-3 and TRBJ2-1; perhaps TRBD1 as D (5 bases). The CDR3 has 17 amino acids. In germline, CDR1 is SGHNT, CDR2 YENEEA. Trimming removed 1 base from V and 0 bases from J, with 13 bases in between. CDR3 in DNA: TGTGCCAGCAGCTTAGGTCTACGACAGTACTCCTACAATGAGCAGTTCTTC. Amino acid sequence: CASSLGLRQYSYNEQFF.

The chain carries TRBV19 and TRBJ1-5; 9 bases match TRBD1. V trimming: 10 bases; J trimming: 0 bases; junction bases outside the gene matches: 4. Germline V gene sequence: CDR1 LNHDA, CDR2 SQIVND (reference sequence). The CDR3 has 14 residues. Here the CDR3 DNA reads TGTGCCACCAGGACAGGGGCTAGCAATCAGCCCCAGCATTTT. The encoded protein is CATRTGASNQPQHF. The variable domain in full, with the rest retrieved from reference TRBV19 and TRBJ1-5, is DGGITQSPKYLFRKEGQNVTLSCEQNLNHDAMYWYRQDPGQGLRLIYYSQIVNDFQKGDIAEGYSVSREKKESFPLTVTSAQKNPTAFYLCATRTGASNQPQHFGDGTRLSIL.

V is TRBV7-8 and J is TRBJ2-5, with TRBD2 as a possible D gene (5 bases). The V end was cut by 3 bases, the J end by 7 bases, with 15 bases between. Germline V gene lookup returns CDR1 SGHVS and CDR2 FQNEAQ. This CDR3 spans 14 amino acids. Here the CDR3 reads CASSFGPGVGTQYF. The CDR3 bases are TGTGCCAGCAGCTTTGGACCCGGGGTGGGGACCCAGTACTTC. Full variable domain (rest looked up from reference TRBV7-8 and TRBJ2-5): GAGVSQSPRYKVAKRGQDVALRCDPISGHVSLFWYQQALGQGPEFLTYFQNEAQLDKSGLPSDRFFAERPEGSVSTLKIQRTQQEDSAVYLCASSFGPGVGTQYFGPGTRLLVL.

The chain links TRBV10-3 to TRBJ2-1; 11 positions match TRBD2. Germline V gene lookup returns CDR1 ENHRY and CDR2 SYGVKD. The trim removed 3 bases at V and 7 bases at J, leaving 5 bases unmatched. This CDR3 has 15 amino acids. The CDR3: CAISDLAGGRNEQFF. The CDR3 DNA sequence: TGTGCCATCAGTGACTTAGCGGGGGGGCGAAATGAGCAGTTCTTC.

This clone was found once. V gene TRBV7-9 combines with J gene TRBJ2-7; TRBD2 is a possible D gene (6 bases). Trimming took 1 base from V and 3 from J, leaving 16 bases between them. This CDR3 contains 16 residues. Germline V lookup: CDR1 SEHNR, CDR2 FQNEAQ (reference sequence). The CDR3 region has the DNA TGTGCCAGCAGCTTAGTCCCCCCCCAGGACTACTACGAGCAGTACTTC. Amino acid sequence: CASSLVPPQDYYEQYF. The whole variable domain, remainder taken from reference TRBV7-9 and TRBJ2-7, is DTGVSQNPRHKITKRGQNVTFRCDPISEHNRLYWYRQTLGQGPEFLTYFQNEAQLEKSRLLSDRFSAERPKGSFSTLEIQRTEQGDSAMYLCASSLVPPQDYYEQYFGPGTRLTVT.

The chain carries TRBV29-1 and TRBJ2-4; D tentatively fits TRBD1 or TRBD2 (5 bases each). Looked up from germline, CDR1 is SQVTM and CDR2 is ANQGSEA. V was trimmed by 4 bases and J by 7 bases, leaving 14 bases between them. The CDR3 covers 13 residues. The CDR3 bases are TGCAGCGTTGGGGGTCCGGGGACCAACATTCAGTACTTC. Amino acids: CSVGGPGTNIQYF.

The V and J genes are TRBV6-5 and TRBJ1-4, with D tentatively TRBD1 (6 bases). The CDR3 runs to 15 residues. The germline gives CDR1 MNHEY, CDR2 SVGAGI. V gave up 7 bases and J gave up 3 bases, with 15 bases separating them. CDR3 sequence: CASTPLAGANEKLFF. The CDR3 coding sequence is TGTGCCAGCACCCCCCTGGCAGGGGCTAATGAAAAACTGTTTTTT.

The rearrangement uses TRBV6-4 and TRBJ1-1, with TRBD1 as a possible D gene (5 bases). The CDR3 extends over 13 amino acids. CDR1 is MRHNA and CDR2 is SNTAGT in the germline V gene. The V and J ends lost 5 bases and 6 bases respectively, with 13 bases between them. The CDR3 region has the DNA TGTGCCAGCAGTACAATATCAGGGTCTGAAGCTTTCTTT. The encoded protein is CASSTISGSEAFF.

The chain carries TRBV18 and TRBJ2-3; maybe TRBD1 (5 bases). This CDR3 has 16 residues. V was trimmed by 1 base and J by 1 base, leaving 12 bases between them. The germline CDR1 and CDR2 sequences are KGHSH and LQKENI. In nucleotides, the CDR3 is TGTGCCAGCTCACCACGCGTAGGGGTCGGCACAGATACGCAGTATTTT. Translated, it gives CASSPRVGVGTDTQYF.